This T cell receptor beta chain comes out of a study of T-cell reconstitution after alpha-beta-depleted transplantation in children. A TCRbeta library incorporating unique molecular identifiers was prepared. TCRdb recomputed calls from the PCR reads with MiXCR, one row per CDR3 protein. This table holds some 600,000 distinct CDR3 sequences, roughly 17% found once. This clonotype appeared a few times. Germline V CDR1 and CDR2: MNHEY, SVGAGI. V lost 4 bases to trimming and J lost 0 bases, with 12 bases between them. The CDR3 has 15 amino acids. This rearrangement joins TRBV6-5 to TRBJ2-5, with D hard to call. The TCR was taken from a human donor who donated a stem cell graft to a child with acute myeloid leukemia. This specimen was PBMCs from the stem cell graft donor, taken from the stem cell graft. The CDR3 DNA is TGTGCCAGCAGTTTAGCCAGAAACCACCAAGAGACCCAGTACTTC. Translation: CASSLARNHQETQYF.